These 15 T cell receptor beta chains were sequenced from one sample in a study of STAT3 mutations in large granular lymphocyte leukemia. Study outcomes and limitations: In T-cell large granular lymphocyte leukemia, about half of patients showed multiple immunodominant subclonotypes.

Only in-frame clones appear in the TCRdb table, and some are missing; sequencing was by immunoSEQ multiplex PCR. Of tens of thousands of clones in the sample, around 88% were seen once. Which antigens these TCRs recognize remains unknown. The sample comprised peripheral blood mononuclear cells. These receptors came from a man in his fifties or sixties with T-cell large granular lymphocyte leukemia. Some clones in this sample may be carry-over from other donors' samples.

J is TRBJ1-5 and V is TRBV2; D is possibly TRBD1 (6 bases). Trimming shortened V by 8 bases and J by 1 base, and 9 bases separated the two germline ends. This CDR3 comprises 13 residues. CDR1 SNHLY and CDR2 FYNNEI come from the germline V gene. In DNA, the CDR3 is TGTGCCAGCCGGGGGCAAAGCAATCAGCCCCAGCATTTT. Protein product: CASRGQSNQPQHF.

The table lists this clone with a few counts. The rearrangement links TRBV7-3 to TRBJ2-3; D gene uncertain. From germline, CDR1 is SGHTA and CDR2 FQGTGA. Trimming took off 4 bases at V and 1 base at J, with 3 bases between the two ends. The CDR3 runs 12 residues. The CDR3 DNA reads TGTGCCAGCAGCTCCCGCACAGATACGCAGTATTTT. It is translated as CASSSRTDTQYF.

CDR3 residues: CASSFRPEDEQYF. The DNA for the CDR3 is TGTGCCAGCAGCTTTCGGCCGGAGGACGAGCAGTACTTC. The rearrangement uses TRBV7-6 and TRBJ2-7; TRBD2 is a possible D gene (5 bases). Trimming took off 3 bases at V and 5 bases at J, with 11 bases between the two ends. Germline V gene lookup returns CDR1 SGHVS and CDR2 FNYEAQ. The CDR3 is 13 residues long. Filled out from reference TRBV7-6 and TRBJ2-7, the complete variable domain reads GAGVSQSPRYKVTKRGQDVALRCDPISGHVSLYWYRQALGQGPEFLTYFNYEAQQDKSGLPNDRFSAERPEGSISTLTIQRTEQRDSAMYRCASSFRPEDEQYFGPGTRLTVT.

The V and J genes are TRBV5-6 and TRBJ2-6; 8 bases line up with TRBD1. The junction had 14 bases not matched to a gene; V was cut back by 7 bases and J by 2 bases. Germline V lookup: CDR1 SGHDT, CDR2 YYEEEE. This CDR3 contains 18 residues. This chain's CDR3 is CASGGTGNFVPGANVLTF. CDR3 DNA sequence: TGTGCCAGCGGAGGGACAGGTAATTTCGTTCCTGGGGCCAACGTCCTGACTTTC.

This chain joins TRBV5-1 and TRBJ2-3; 9 bases agree with TRBD2. The germline V gene has CDR1 SGHRS and CDR2 YFSETQ. J was trimmed by 6 bases and V by 4 bases; bases with no gene match: 9. This CDR3 is 15 amino acids long. This chain's CDR3 is CASSPLGLAQDTQYF. In DNA form, the CDR3 reads TGCGCCAGCAGCCCGCTGGGACTAGCTCAGGATACGCAGTATTTT.

This chain joins TRBV7-8 and TRBJ2-7; 11 positions match TRBD2. The germline CDR1 and CDR2 sequences are SGHVS and FQNEAQ. The CDR3 is 15 amino acids. V lost 4 bases and J lost 6; bases outside the gene matches: 8. The CDR3 nucleotides read TGTGCCAGCAGCTCACTACTAGCGGGAGTGGGCGAGCAGTACTTC. Residues: CASSSLLAGVGEQYF.

The chain combines TRBV5-6 with TRBJ2-1; TRBD1 is a possible D gene (5 bases). CDR1 and CDR2 from the germline V gene are SGHDT and YYEEEE. The CDR3 is made up of 16 amino acids. Trimming shortened V by 5 bases and J by 0 bases, and 15 bases separated the two germline ends. The CDR3 sequence is CASSLLQGRSYNEQFF. CDR3 DNA: TGTGCCAGCAGTCTACTCCAGGGTCGCTCCTACAATGAGCAGTTCTTC.

The rearrangement links TRBV25-1 to TRBJ2-7, with 8 bases lining up with TRBD2. The J segment lost 0 bases and the V segment lost 3 bases, leaving 7 bases of the junction unmatched. From germline, CDR1 is MGHDK and CDR2 SYGVNS. The length of the CDR3 is 16 residues. CDR3 DNA: TGTGCCAGCAGTGATCGGGGGGGGCCTCTCTCCTACGAGCAGTACTTC. Translated, it gives CASSDRGGPLSYEQYF.

This clone was observed a few times. The chain recombines TRBV6-6 with TRBJ1-2, with D possibly TRBD1 on 6 matching bases. V lost 8 bases and J 7 bases, leaving 20 bases between the germline ends. Germline V CDR1 and CDR2: MNHNY, SVGAGI (reference sequence). The length of the CDR3 is 14 residues. The CDR3 DNA reads TGTGCCAGCCAGGACTACGGGGGCGCGGGTGGCTACACCTTC. Its translation: CASQDYGGAGGYTF.

The rearrangement links TRBV29-1 to TRBJ2-1; D perhaps matches TRBD1 (7 bases). With 1 base removed from V and 3 bases from J, the gap between germline ends came to 10 bases. Germline V CDR1 and CDR2: SQVTM, ANQGSEA. This CDR3 has 14 residues. The CDR3 is CSVEVQGGYNEQFF. CDR3 bases: TGCAGCGTTGAAGTGCAGGGGGGCTACAATGAGCAGTTCTTC.

This chain links TRBV29-1 with TRBJ2-6, with D possibly matching TRBD1 (6 bases). Trimming stripped 7 bases from V and 0 bases from J, with 16 bases between. The CDR3 is made up of 16 amino acids. From germline, CDR1 is SQVTM and CDR2 ANQGSEA. CDR3 residues: CSASLAGVSGANVLTF. The CDR3, as DNA: TGCAGCGCCAGCCTCGCAGGGGTCTCTGGGGCCAACGTCCTGACTTTC.

The V and J genes are TRBV1 and TRBJ2-7; the table's D call of TRBD2 was not tested on the DNA. TRBV1 corresponds to a pseudogene. This CDR3 spans 16 amino acids. The CDR3 sequence: CTSSQDRGGTSYEQYF. The CDR3 DNA is TGCACCAGCAGCCAAGATCGGGGCGGGACCTCCTACGAGCAGTACTTC.

This chain connects TRBV28 to TRBJ2-5; 10 nucleotides agree with TRBD2. The CDR3 length is 14 residues. Losses at the gene ends were 9 bases for V and 2 bases for J; bases not matched to a gene: 6. Per germline, CDR1 MDHEN and CDR2 SYDVKM. Here the CDR3 DNA reads TGTGCCAGTCGGACTAGCGGTGCTCAAGAGACCCAGTACTTC. Translated: CASRTSGAQETQYF. Full variable domain (outside the CDR3, taken from reference TRBV28 and TRBJ2-5): DVKVTQSSRYLVKRTGEKVFLECVQDMDHENMFWYRQDPGLGLRLIYFSYDVKMKEKGDIPEGYSVSREKKERFSLILESASTNQTSMYLCASRTSGAQETQYFGPGTRLLVL.

The chain employs TRBV6-5 and TRBJ2-7, with 7 positions matching TRBD1. V was pared by 6 bases and J by 5 bases, with 7 bases of the junction left unmatched. Per germline, CDR1 MNHEY and CDR2 SVGAGI. CDR3 length: 13 residues. In DNA, the CDR3 is TGTGCCAGCAGACTACAGGGGTTCGACGAGCAGTACTTC. Translating it yields CASRLQGFDEQYF.

The chain links TRBV5-1 to TRBJ2-6, with unresolved D. V was pared by 0 bases and J by 1 base, with 11 bases between. The germline V gene encodes CDR1 SGHRS and CDR2 YFSETQ. The CDR3 is 17 amino acids. CDR3 region: CASSLESITSGANVLTF. CDR3 in DNA: TGCGCCAGCAGCTTGGAGTCTATTACATCTGGGGCCAACGTCCTGACTTTC.